This T cell receptor beta chain was obtained from a study of T cell responses to AZD1222 COVID-19 vaccine. Whole-study results and caveats: At study baseline, merely five or six AZD1222 recipients were seropositive. Clonal diversity was possibly underestimated; the donors were predominantly white British and more often female. Across the whole spike, CD4 TCRs peaked at regions 160-218 and 743-854.

Concerning this clone: The antigen is undetermined.

The protocol was immunoSEQ multiplex PCR, while the TCRdb copy is restricted to in-frame clones and leaves out a portion. The sample has 100,000 to 150,000 clones, 85% to 90% seen once. Trimming removed 1 base at V and 3 bases at J, with 4 bases between. This CDR3 has 13 residues. Germline V gene data show CDR1 as MNHEY and CDR2 as SVGAGI. Second-dose recipients at about 4 or about 12 weeks were treated as one pooled group. The V and J genes are TRBV6-5 and TRBJ2-1; no clear D. The sequence was obtained from an adult who received the AZD1222 COVID-19 vaccine. The sequencing here drew on peripheral blood, taken 28 days after the second AZD1222 dose. The CDR3 protein is CASSYFGYNEQFF. CDR3 nucleotide sequence: TGTGCCAGCAGTTACTTTGGCTACAATGAGCAGTTCTTC.